These 10 T cell receptor beta chains came from one sample sequenced in a study of spatial heterogeneity in lung cancer. TCRdb reanalysed the 5' RACE reads using MiXCR and keeps one entry per CDR3 protein. The sample contains roughly 39,000 distinct CDR3 sequences, around 7.1% of which appear only once. Noted time point: sample taken at primary tumor resection. Whole RNA obtained from tumor, nontumor lung or frozen PBMC underwent sequencing without sorting. The sample in question was PBMCs, obtained at surgery. All receptors derive from a female donor with early-stage non-small cell lung cancer.

This clonotype has just a few counts. The genes are TRBV24-1 and TRBJ2-6; no reliable D call. The length of the CDR3 is 16 residues. Per germline, CDR1 KGHDR and CDR2 SFDVKD. The V and J ends lost 3 bases and 0 bases respectively, with 8 bases between them. The CDR3 spells CATSDPVSSGANVLTF. CDR3 DNA sequence: TGTGCCACCAGTGATCCCGTGAGCTCTGGGGCCAACGTCCTGACTTTC.

The chain combines TRBV6-6 with TRBJ2-3; 8 bases are a match to TRBD1. Looked up from germline, CDR1 is MNHNY and CDR2 is SVGAGI (reference sequence). The CDR3 totals 20 residues. V dropped 4 bases and J dropped 0; count of bases not matched to a gene: 18. For the CDR3, the DNA is TGTGCCAGCAGTTCAAAAAAGTCTTGGACAGGGCAAACCAGCACAGATACGCAGTATTTT. This codes for CASSSKKSWTGQTSTDTQYF.

This clonotype was observed at least ten times. The rearrangement joins TRBV18 to TRBJ2-5; 8 bases map to TRBD1. This CDR3 is built from 18 residues. Germline CDR1 KGHSH, CDR2 LQKENI. After removal of 3 bases from V and 3 bases from J, the junction contained 15 bases not matched to a gene. In DNA form, the CDR3 reads TGTGCCAGCTCACCGATCTTCGCCAATCGGGACAGGAAAGAGACCCAGTACTTC. It encodes CASSPIFANRDRKETQYF.

V is TRBV7-9 and J is TRBJ1-6; possible D gene TRBD1, 6 bases. V was cut by 5 bases and J by 8 bases, with 7 bases left in between. This CDR3 is 12 amino acids long. Germline V gene lookup returns CDR1 SEHNR and CDR2 FQNEAQ (reference sequence). In DNA, the CDR3 is TGTGCCAGCAGCCCAGGGGATTCACCCCTCCACTTT. This sequence encodes CASSPGDSPLHF.

There are a few counts of this clonotype. This chain uses TRBV3-1 with TRBJ2-7, with D tentatively TRBD2 (5 bases). The germline V gene has CDR1 LGHDT and CDR2 YNNKEL (reference sequence). Trimming pared 1 base from V and 2 bases from J, leaving 9 bases between. CDR3 length: 14 amino acids. CDR3 sequence reads: CASSQAAATYEQYF. As DNA, the CDR3 is TGTGCCAGCAGCCAAGCAGCGGCGACCTACGAGCAGTACTTC.

This clonotype was detected ten times or more. V is TRBV20-1 and J is TRBJ2-7; 10 positions match TRBD1. Germline V gene sequence: CDR1 DFQATT, CDR2 SNEGSKA (reference sequence). The length of the CDR3 is 17 residues. With 6 bases clipped from V and 1 base from J, the junction kept 15 bases outside the gene matches. DNA of the CDR3: TGCAGTGCCCCCCGGGGGGACCGGGACAGGGGTTCCTACGAGCAGTACTTC. Its translation is CSAPRGDRDRGSYEQYF.

This chain joins TRBV20-1 and TRBJ2-1; the D gene could be TRBD1 or TRBD2 (6 bases each). The V and J ends lost 2 bases and 7 bases respectively, with 18 bases between them. The germline CDR1 and CDR2 sequences are DFQATT and SNEGSKA (reference sequence). The CDR3 is made up of 15 amino acids. In DNA form, the CDR3 reads TGCAGTGCTAGACCCCCGGGGGCGCCGATGAATGAGCAGTTCTTC. This codes for CSARPPGAPMNEQFF.

This clonotype was counted a few times. The chain is built from TRBV12-3 or TRBV12-4 and TRBJ2-6, with 8 bases identical to TRBD1. The CDR3 contains 15 residues. V lost 6 bases and J lost 4; bases outside the gene matches: 5. CDR3 sequence: CASSPDRAGANVLTF. The CDR3 bases are TGTGCCAGCAGCCCGGACAGGGCCGGGGCCAACGTCCTGACTTTC.

This clonotype appeared many times. The chain carries TRBV12-3 or TRBV12-4 and TRBJ2-5, with TRBD2 as a possible D gene (7 bases). This CDR3 is built from 14 residues. The V end lost 2 bases, the J end lost 4 bases, and 11 bases lay between the germline ends. CDR3 bases: TGTGCCAGCAGTTTATTCGGGGGGCGAGAGACCCAGTACTTC. Protein sequence: CASSLFGGRETQYF.

The chain combines TRBV20-1 with TRBJ2-5; D possibly corresponds to TRBD2 (6 bases). V was shortened by 4 bases and J by 5 bases, with 14 bases between the two germline ends. Germline CDR1 is DFQATT and CDR2 is SNEGSKA (reference sequence). The length of the CDR3 is 13 residues. The DNA for the CDR3 is TGCAGTGCTATAACACGGGGGAGGGAGACCCAGTACTTC. It codes for CSAITRGRETQYF.